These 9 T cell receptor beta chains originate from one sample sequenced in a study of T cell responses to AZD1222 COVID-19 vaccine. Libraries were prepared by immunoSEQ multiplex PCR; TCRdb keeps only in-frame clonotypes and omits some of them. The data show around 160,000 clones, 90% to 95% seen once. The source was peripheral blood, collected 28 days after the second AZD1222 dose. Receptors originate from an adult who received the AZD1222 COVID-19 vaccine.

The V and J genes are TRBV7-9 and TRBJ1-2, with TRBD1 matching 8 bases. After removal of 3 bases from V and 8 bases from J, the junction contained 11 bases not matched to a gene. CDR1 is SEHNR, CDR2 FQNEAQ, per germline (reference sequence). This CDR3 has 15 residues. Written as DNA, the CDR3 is TGTGCCAGCAGCTTTTCCCTGGACAGGGCTATCGGCTACACCTTC. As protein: CASSFSLDRAIGYTF.

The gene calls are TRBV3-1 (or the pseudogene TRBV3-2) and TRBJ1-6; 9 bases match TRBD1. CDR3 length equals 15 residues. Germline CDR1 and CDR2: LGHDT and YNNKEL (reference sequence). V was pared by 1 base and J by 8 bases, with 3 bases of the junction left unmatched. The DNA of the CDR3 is TGTGCCAGCAGCCAAGTCGGGACAGGGTATTCACCCCTCCACTTT. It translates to CASSQVGTGYSPLHF.

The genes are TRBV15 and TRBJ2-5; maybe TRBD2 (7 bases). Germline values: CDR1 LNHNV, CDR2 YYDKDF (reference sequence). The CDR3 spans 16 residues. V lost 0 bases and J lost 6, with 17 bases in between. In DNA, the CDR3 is TGTGCCACCAGCAGAGATCACCCGGGGAGGGGGAAGACCCAGTACTTC. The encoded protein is CATSRDHPGRGKTQYF.

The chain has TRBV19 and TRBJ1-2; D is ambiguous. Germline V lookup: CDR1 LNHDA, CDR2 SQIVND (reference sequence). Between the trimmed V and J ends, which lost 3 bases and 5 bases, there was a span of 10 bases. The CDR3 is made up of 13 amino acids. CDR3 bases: TGTGCCAGTAGTATTAGCCGAGGGTATGGCTACACCTTC. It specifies CASSISRGYGYTF.

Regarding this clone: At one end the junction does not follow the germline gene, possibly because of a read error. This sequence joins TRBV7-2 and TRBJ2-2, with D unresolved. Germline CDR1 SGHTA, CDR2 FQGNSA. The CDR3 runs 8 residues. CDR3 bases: TGTGCCAGCAGCCCCCGGGTTTTT. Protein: CASSPRVF.

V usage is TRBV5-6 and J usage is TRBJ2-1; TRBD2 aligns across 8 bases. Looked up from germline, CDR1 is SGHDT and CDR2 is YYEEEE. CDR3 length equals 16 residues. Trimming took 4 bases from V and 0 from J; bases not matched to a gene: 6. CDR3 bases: TGTGCCAGCAGCGCCGGGGGGGCTAGCTCCTACAATGAGCAGTTCTTC. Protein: CASSAGGASSYNEQFF.

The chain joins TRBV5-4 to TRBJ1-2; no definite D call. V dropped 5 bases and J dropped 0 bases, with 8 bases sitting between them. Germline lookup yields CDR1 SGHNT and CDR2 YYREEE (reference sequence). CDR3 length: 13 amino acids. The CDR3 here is CASSLTANYGYTF. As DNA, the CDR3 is TGTGCCAGCAGTTTAACCGCTAACTATGGCTACACCTTC.

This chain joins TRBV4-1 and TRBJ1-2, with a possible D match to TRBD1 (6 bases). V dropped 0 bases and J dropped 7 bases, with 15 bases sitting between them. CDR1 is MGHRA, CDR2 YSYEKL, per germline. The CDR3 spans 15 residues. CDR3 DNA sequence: TGCGCCAGCAGCCAAGAATCCCTAACAGGGTTTGGCTACACCTTC. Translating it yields CASSQESLTGFGYTF.

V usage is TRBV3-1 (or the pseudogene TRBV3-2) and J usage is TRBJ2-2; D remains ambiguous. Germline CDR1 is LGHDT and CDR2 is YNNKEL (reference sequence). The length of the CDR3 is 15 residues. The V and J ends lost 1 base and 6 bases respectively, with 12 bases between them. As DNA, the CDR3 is TGTGCCAGCAGCCAAGGAGTGCATAACCCCGGGGAGCTGTTTTTT. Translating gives CASSQGVHNPGELFF.